The rows below give T cell receptor beta chains drawn from one sample of a study of Graves' ophthalmopathy and Graves' hyperthyroidism. TCRdb re-derived calls from the multiplex PCR reads in MiXCR, one entry per CDR3 protein. The profile shows some 400,000 distinct CDR3 sequences, 18% of them singletons. Sequencing input: peripheral blood. These receptors were taken from a woman aged 18 to 35 with Graves' ophthalmopathy. The CDR3 runs from the conserved cysteine through the conserved F or W. D genes are given only for firm matches. The listing skips clone size in some rows; elsewhere it reads once, few, many or a size class.

TRBJ1-5 many . TRBV12-5 CASGFPDGQPQHF TGTGCTAGTGGTTTTCCCGACGGGCAGCCCCAGCATTTT
TRBJ1-6 many TRBD1 TRBV12-3/TRBV12-4 CASRSTGGPNSPLHF TGTGCCAGCAGGTCAACAGGGGGCCCTAATTCACCCCTCCACTTT
TRBJ1-5 many TRBD1 TRBV29-1 CSVRGQGLDQPQHF TGCAGCGTTAGAGGACAGGGGTTAGATCAGCCCCAGCATTTT
TRBJ2-7 many TRBD1 TRBV24-1 CATSDSNSGTGLPEQYF TGTGCCACCAGTGACTCGAACTCCGGGACAGGCCTCCCCGAGCAGTACTTC
TRBJ1-6 many . TRBV4-3 CASSQEGNSFYNSPLHF TGCGCCAGCAGCCAAGAAGGAAACAGTTTTTATAATTCACCCCTCCACTTT
TRBJ2-7 many . TRBV3-1 CASSQERSAFYEQYF TGTGCCAGCAGCCAAGAGCGGAGTGCATTCTACGAGCAGTACTTC
TRBJ2-7 . TRBD2 TRBV6-1 CASRIGAGGFNYEQYF TGTGCCAGCAGGATCGGAGCGGGAGGCTTCAACTACGAGCAGTACTTC
TRBJ2-5 . TRBD2 TRBV4-2 CASSQVPTSGGSQETQYF TGTGCCAGCAGCCAAGTTCCGACTAGCGGAGGGAGTCAAGAGACCCAGTACTTC
TRBJ2-1 many . TRBV6-2/TRBV6-3 CAGQSQFGFEQFF TGTGCCGGCCAGTCGCAGTTCGGTTTTGAGCAGTTCTTC
TRBJ2-5 many TRBD1 TRBV28 CASSLSPGGWETQYF TGTGCCAGCAGTTTATCCCCAGGGGGCTGGGAGACCCAGTACTTC
TRBJ1-1 . TRBD1 TRBV28 CASSPWTGVEAEAFF TGTGCCAGCAGTCCTTGGACAGGGGTGGAAGCTGAAGCTTTCTTT
TRBJ1-5 many . TRBV7-2 CASSLGHLSNQPQHF TGTGCCAGCAGCTTAGGTCACCTTAGCAATCAGCCCCAGCATTTT
TRBJ2-7 few . TRBV7-9 CAIDRSYEQYF TGTGCCATAGACCGTTCCTACGAGCAGTACTTC
TRBJ1-1 . . TRBV6-1 CASTLPGRTEAFF TGTGCCAGCACCCTTCCAGGGAGGACTGAAGCTTTCTTT
TRBJ2-5 many TRBD2 TRBV7-8 CASSFPRTGGRETQYF TGTGCCAGCAGTTTTCCCAGGACGGGGGGGCGAGAGACCCAGTACTTC
TRBJ1-6 many . TRBV6-1 CASSVLIHRERNSPLHF TGTGCCAGCAGTGTGTTAATACACAGGGAGAGGAATTCACCCCTCCACTTT
TRBJ2-7 many . TRBV7-2 CASSLATGQHEYF TGTGCCAGCAGCTTAGCGACCGGTCAACATGAGTACTTC
TRBJ1-6 . . TRBV6-5 CASSFLSSPLHF TGTGCCAGCAGTTTCCTGAGTTCACCCCTCCACTTT
TRBJ1-1 many TRBD1 TRBV10-3 CAISEAQGARAFF TGTGCCATCAGTGAGGCTCAGGGGGCACGAGCTTTCTTT
TRBJ1-1 medium-sized . TRBV28 CASSDPSRVFTDTEAFF TGTGCCAGCAGTGACCCCAGCAGGGTCTTTACTGACACTGAAGCTTTCTTT
TRBJ1-5 many . TRBV7-9 CASSLISDTQPQHF TGTGCCAGCAGCTTAATATCGGACACACAGCCCCAGCATTTT
TRBJ2-5 . . TRBV12-3/TRBV12-4 CASSIRGALQETQYF TGTGCCAGCAGCATACGGGGGGCACTACAAGAGACCCAGTACTTC
TRBJ1-1 . . TRBV7-9 CASSSGQVNTEAFF TGTGCCAGCAGCTCAGGACAAGTGAACACTGAAGCTTTCTTT
TRBJ1-2 many . TRBV11-1 CASSPPRALGPYGYTF TGTGCCAGCAGCCCTCCCCGGGCTCTGGGGCCCTATGGCTACACCTTC
TRBJ1-2 many . TRBV6-5 CASTGTGYGYTF TGTGCCAGCACCGGGACGGGCTATGGCTACACCTTC
TRBJ2-5 many . TRBV7-3 CASSLIPGVQETQYF TGTGCCAGCAGCTTAATTCCGGGTGTGCAAGAGACCCAGTACTTC
TRBJ1-1 many . TRBV12-3/TRBV12-4 CASSLGRMRAFF TGTGCCAGCAGTTTAGGGAGGATGCGGGCTTTCTTT
TRBJ2-5 many TRBD1 TRBV29-1 CSVDGRGRRQETQYF TGCAGCGTTGACGGCAGGGGGCGAAGGCAAGAGACCCAGTACTTC
TRBJ2-7 many . TRBV28 CASSLSAEGGDEQYF TGTGCCAGCAGTTTATCAGCGGAAGGGGGGGACGAGCAGTACTTC
TRBJ1-2 . TRBD1 TRBV4-1 CASSQSRQGNYGYTF TGCGCCAGCAGCCAAAGTCGACAGGGAAACTATGGCTACACCTTC
TRBJ2-2 many . TRBV27 CASSLSTLTGELFF TGTGCCAGCAGTTTATCAACGTTAACCGGGGAGCTGTTTTTT
TRBJ1-5 . . TRBV12-3/TRBV12-4 CASTPRGGNQPQHF TGTGCCAGCACCCCACGGGGGGGAAATCAGCCCCAGCATTTT
TRBJ1-1 many . TRBV6-2/TRBV6-3 CASSYTGTGAFF TGTGCCAGCAGTTACACTGGGACGGGAGCTTTCTTT
TRBJ2-7 many . TRBV6-5 CVSSYGETYEQYF TGTGTCAGCAGTTACGGCGAAACCTACGAGCAGTACTTC
TRBJ2-7 many TRBD2 TRBV7-2 CASSWLAGEGYEQYF TGTGCCAGCAGCTGGCTAGCGGGAGAGGGATACGAGCAGTACTTC
TRBJ2-7 many . TRBV30 CAWSVGPIGSYEQYF TGTGCCTGGAGTGTCGGCCCTATCGGGTCCTACGAGCAGTACTTC
TRBJ2-2 . . TRBV28 CASSFIVGTGELFF TGTGCCAGCAGTTTCATAGTCGGCACCGGGGAGCTGTTTTTT
TRBJ1-3 many TRBD1 TRBV6-1 CASSEEAGGSSGNTIYF TGTGCCAGCAGTGAAGAGGCAGGGGGAAGCTCTGGAAACACCATATATTTT
TRBJ2-2 many . TRBV4-3 CASSQRTNTGELFF TGCGCCAGCAGCCAACGAACGAACACCGGGGAGCTGTTTTTT
TRBJ1-1 many TRBD1 TRBV28 CASSLAGTGSRSTEAFF TGTGCCAGCAGTTTAGCGGGGACAGGGTCAAGGAGCACTGAAGCTTTCTTT
TRBJ2-2 . . TRBV28 CATRDANTGELFF TGTGCCACACGGGACGCCAACACCGGGGAGCTGTTTTTT
TRBJ1-4 many . TRBV6-1 CASSRSPGGTNEKLFF TGTGCCAGCAGTCGATCCCCGGGAGGTACTAATGAAAAACTGTTTTTT
TRBJ1-1 many . TRBV28 CASRFRGARSTEAFF TGTGCCAGCAGATTCCGGGGGGCGCGGAGCACTGAAGCTTTCTTT
TRBJ1-5 many . TRBV7-2 CASSLRQGDQPQHF TGTGCCAGCAGCTTAAGGCAGGGCGACCAGCCCCAGCATTTT
TRBJ2-5 . TRBD1 TRBV20-1 CSARDVAGGETQYF TGCAGTGCTAGAGATGTGGCAGGGGGAGAGACCCAGTACTTC
TRBJ2-7 many TRBD2 TRBV19 CASSTGLDREQYF TGTGCCAGTAGTACCGGACTAGATCGCGAGCAGTACTTC
TRBJ1-1 many TRBD1 TRBV3-1 CASSPSDRANTEAFF TGTGCCAGCAGCCCATCTGACAGGGCGAACACTGAAGCTTTCTTT
TRBJ2-7 many TRBD1 TRBV7-8 CASTRRQGPYEQYF TGTGCCAGCACTCGGAGACAGGGCCCCTACGAGCAGTACTTC
TRBJ1-1 many . TRBV7-3 CASSLNGRNTEAFF TGTGCCAGCAGCTTAAATGGCCGTAACACTGAAGCTTTCTTT